Below, one TCR beta chain is given with its context. This record belongs to a study of PD-1 blockade in classical Hodgkin lymphoma. Assay used: immunoSEQ multiplex PCR; TCRdb lists only in-frame clones, some missing. The table records over 60,000 clones, about 93% of them present only once. Described time point: newly diagnosed, previously untreated cHL patient sample. This receptor was taken from a human donor with classical Hodgkin lymphoma. Sequencing was carried out using peripheral blood mononuclear cells (PBMCs).

CDR3 in DNA: TGTGCCAGCAGCTCAGGGGGCTTAGGAAACACCATATATTTT. It yields the protein CASSSGGLGNTIYF. V is TRBV7-2 and J is TRBJ1-3; 8 bases map to TRBD1. Germline CDR1 and CDR2: SGHTA and FQGNSA. This CDR3 spans 14 amino acids. Trimming took 4 bases from V and 4 from J; bases not matched to a gene: 3.